These 13 T cell receptor beta chains share one sample of origin, sequenced in a study of tumor and adjacent non-tumor tissue in lung cancer. This sample's RNA came from whole unsorted tissue. The library came from three nested PCR rounds adapted from ARM-PCR protocols. Each CDR3 protein gets one entry after TCRdb re-called the multiplex PCR reads with MiXCR. The sample lists 120,000 to 150,000 distinct CDR3 sequences, approximately 72% occurring once. Sequenced: lung tumor tissue. The receptors were gathered from a man aged 60 to 69 with small cell lung cancer.

This clonotype was recorded only once. This may stem from a read error, because a much larger clone lies one nucleotide away. This chain joins TRBV20-1 and TRBJ2-3; 7 nucleotides match TRBD2. This CDR3 has 14 amino acids. The germline CDR1 and CDR2 sequences are DFQATT and SNEGSKA (reference sequence). J was trimmed by 3 bases and V by 5 bases; bases with no gene match: 8. The CDR3 sequence is CSAVGRGRTDTQYF. The DNA for the CDR3 is TGCAGTGCTGTAGGGCGGGGGAGGACAGATACGCAGTATTTT.

In its sample, this clonotype was seen once. CDR3 in DNA: TGCAGTGTCACCAGGACAGGTGACTACAATGAGCAGTTCTTC. Amino acids: CSVTRTGDYNEQFF. The chain employs TRBV20-1 and TRBJ2-1; 7 nucleotides match TRBD1. The J segment lost 3 bases and the V segment lost 7 bases, leaving 9 bases of the junction unmatched. CDR3 length equals 14 residues. Germline V gene data show CDR1 as DFQATT and CDR2 as SNEGSKA (reference sequence).

A note on this clonotype: Germline and junction disagree at one end, which may indicate a read error. The rearrangement links TRBV12-3 or TRBV12-4 to TRBJ1-1; no clear D gene. CDR3 length: 12 residues. CDR3 protein: CAISFTDTEAFF. In DNA form, the CDR3 reads TGTGCCATCAGTTTTACGGACACTGAAGCTTTCTTT.

This clonotype was detected ten times or more. The rearrangement links TRBV12-3 or TRBV12-4 to TRBJ2-2, with D possibly being TRBD2 (6 bases). The CDR3 extends over 13 amino acids. V dropped 3 bases and J dropped 4 bases, with 6 bases sitting between them. The DNA of the CDR3 is TGTGCCAGCAGTTTGACTAGCACCGGGGAGCTGTTTTTT. Its translation: CASSLTSTGELFF.

This clonotype has ten or more counts. The chain combines TRBV10-3 with TRBJ1-2; tentative D call: TRBD1 (5 bases). Germline V gives CDR1 ENHRY, CDR2 SYGVKD. Trimming shortened V by 3 bases and J by 5 bases, and 22 bases separated the two germline ends. The CDR3 totals 17 residues. The CDR3 spells CAISESGGPSDIYGYTF. CDR3 nucleotides: TGTGCCATCAGTGAATCCGGGGGTCCATCGGACATATATGGCTACACCTTC.

This clonotype was detected many times. The rearrangement links TRBV4-1 to TRBJ2-7; the D is unclear. With 4 bases removed from V and 0 bases from J, the gap between germline ends came to 7 bases. The CDR3 loop spans 13 amino acids. The germline V gene has CDR1 MGHRA and CDR2 YSYEKL. DNA for the CDR3: TGCGCCAGCAGCCTGGAGAGCTCCTACGAGCAGTACTTC. Amino acid sequence: CASSLESSYEQYF.

This chain connects TRBV28 to TRBJ2-2; D remains unclear. This CDR3 spans 13 amino acids. Trimming removed 0 bases at V and 4 bases at J, with 3 bases between. CDR1 is MDHEN, CDR2 SYDVKM, per germline. The CDR3 is CASSLCTTGELFF. CDR3 DNA: TGTGCCAGCAGTTTATGTACCACCGGGGAGCTGTTTTTT.

This rearrangement joins TRBV6-1 to TRBJ1-2, with 8 bases that match TRBD1. Germline V gene data show CDR1 as MNHNS and CDR2 as SASEGT. The length of the CDR3 is 14 residues. J lost 9 bases, V lost 2 bases, and 8 bases had no gene match. Here the CDR3 reads CASSERWDRCSYTF. CDR3 nucleotides: TGTGCCAGCAGTGAAAGATGGGACAGGTGCAGCTACACCTTC.

The chain carries TRBV29-1 and TRBJ2-1; no clear D. Germline V CDR1 and CDR2: SQVTM, ANQGSEA. This CDR3 has 15 residues. Trimming took off 3 bases at V and 3 bases at J, with 15 bases between the two ends. In DNA, the CDR3 is TGCAGCGTTGATAGTTTGTGGGGATACTACAATGAGCAGTTCTTC. Its protein product is CSVDSLWGYYNEQFF.

This clonotype was picked up one time. The chain is built from TRBV24-1 and TRBJ2-3; TRBD2 is a possible D gene (5 bases). V was trimmed by 9 bases and J by 10 bases, leaving 16 bases between them. The CDR3 is 12 amino acids. Per the germline V gene, CDR1 is KGHDR and CDR2 is SFDVKD. CDR3 DNA sequence: TGTGCCACCCGATCAGAGGAGGATGCGCAGTATTTT. Amino acid sequence: CATRSEEDAQYF.

The V gene is TRBV5-1, the J gene TRBJ2-5; TRBD2 aligns across 11 bases. Germline CDR1 reads SGHRS; CDR2 reads YFSETQ. The junction had 2 bases not matched to a gene; V was cut back by 2 bases and J by 2 bases. CDR3 length: 15 amino acids. CDR3 protein: CASSFLAGGQETQYF. The CDR3 DNA is TGCGCCAGCAGCTTCCTAGCGGGAGGTCAAGAGACCCAGTACTTC.

This clonotype was seen a handful of times. The V and J genes are TRBV7-9 and TRBJ2-7; D assignment may be TRBD1 or TRBD2 (7 bases each). The CDR3 has 11 amino acids. Germline CDR1 SEHNR, CDR2 FQNEAQ (reference sequence). V lost 4 bases and J lost 11, with 12 bases in between. CDR3 region: CASSSGGGEYF. The CDR3 region has the DNA TGTGCCAGCAGCTCAGGGGGGGGGGAGTACTTC. Filled out from reference TRBV7-9 and TRBJ2-7, the complete variable domain reads DTGVSQNPRHKITKRGQNVTFRCDPISEHNRLYWYRQTLGQGPEFLTYFQNEAQLEKSRLLSDRFSAERPKGSFSTLEIQRTEQGDSAMYLCASSSGGGEYFGPGTRLTVT.

This clonotype came up once. The gene calls are TRBV7-8 and TRBJ1-5; D is perhaps TRBD1 (6 bases). Germline V gene sequence: CDR1 SGHVS, CDR2 FQNEAQ. This CDR3 comprises 15 residues. Trimming cost V 4 bases and J 3 bases, with 13 bases left between them. The CDR3 DNA reads as TGTGCCAGCAGCTCGGACAGTTGGAACAATCAGCCCCAGCATTTT. Translated, it gives CASSSDSWNNQPQHF. Looking up the rest from reference TRBV7-8 and TRBJ1-5 gives the full variable domain: GAGVSQSPRYKVAKRGQDVALRCDPISGHVSLFWYQQALGQGPEFLTYFQNEAQLDKSGLPSDRFFAERPEGSVSTLKIQRTQQEDSAVYLCASSSDSWNNQPQHFGDGTRLSIL.